The 19 T cell receptor beta chains below were found in one sample sequenced in a study of blood T cell repertoires in COVID-19. TCRdb keeps only in-frame clones here, not all; method: immunoSEQ multiplex PCR. The sample carries approximately 270,000 clones, around 86% recorded once. Specimen: PBMCs or T cells enriched from blood (not recorded which). The receptor set was obtained from a man aged 40-50 years who had recovered from COVID-19.

The chain links TRBV7-8 to TRBJ1-2; possible D gene TRBD1, 5 bases. Germline CDR1 is SGHVS and CDR2 is FQNEAQ. CDR3 size: 13 residues. V was cut by 4 bases and J by 1 base, with 7 bases left in between. CDR3 region: CASSSGVNYGYTF. CDR3 sequence (DNA): TGTGCCAGCAGCTCGGGGGTTAACTATGGCTACACCTTC.

With regard to this clone: Germline is not matched at one junction end, which may reflect a read error. This chain uses TRBV7-7 with TRBJ2-5; tentatively, D is TRBD1 (5 bases). CDR3 size: 16 residues. Germline V lookup: CDR1 SSHAT, CDR2 FNYEAQ (reference sequence). The CDR3 loop reads CASTPQGTVRQETQYF. Written as DNA, the CDR3 is TGTGCTAGCACCCCTCAGGGAACGGTTCGCCAAGAGACCCAGTACTTC.

The chain employs TRBV7-8 and TRBJ1-2; D is possibly TRBD1 (5 bases). Trimming took 1 base from V and 1 from J, leaving 13 bases between them. This CDR3 has 16 residues. CDR1 is SGHVS and CDR2 is FQNEAQ in the germline V gene. The CDR3, as DNA: TGTGCCAGCAGCTTAGTAGCGGACAAATATAACTATGGCTACACCTTC. Translated, it gives CASSLVADKYNYGYTF.

This clone was detected only once. The CDR3 sequence: CACRGELYGYTF. The CDR3 coding sequence is TGTGCCTGCAGAGGAGAGCTCTATGGCTACACCTTC. This chain connects TRBV21-1 to TRBJ1-2. TRBV21-1 is shown as a pseudogene. The CDR3 contains 12 residues.

This clone appeared once. The V call is TRBV15, the J call TRBJ2-3; perhaps TRBD1 as D (5 bases). From germline, CDR1 is LNHNV and CDR2 YYDKDF (reference sequence). The CDR3 totals 16 residues. V was trimmed by 6 bases and J by 4 bases, leaving 20 bases between them. This CDR3 is CATRPKVGKGADTQYF. The CDR3 coding sequence is TGTGCCACCAGACCCAAAGTGGGGAAAGGGGCAGATACGCAGTATTTT.

J is TRBJ2-1 and V is TRBV5-5, with 14 positions matching TRBD2. Germline CDR1 is SGHKS and CDR2 is YYEKEE (reference sequence). The junction had 4 bases not matched to a gene; V was cut back by 3 bases and J by 8 bases. The CDR3 extends over 15 amino acids. CDR3 amino acids: CASSSAGLAGDEQFF. For the CDR3, the DNA is TGTGCCAGCAGCTCAGCGGGACTAGCGGGGGATGAGCAGTTCTTC.

V is TRBV12-5 and J is TRBJ1-1; maybe TRBD1 (5 bases). Per the germline V gene, CDR1 is LGHNT and CDR2 is FRNRAP. CDR3 length: 14 amino acids. V dropped 7 bases and J dropped 3 bases, with 15 bases sitting between them. CDR3 in amino acids: CASAPGGWDTEAFF. In DNA, the CDR3 is TGTGCTAGTGCCCCCGGGGGATGGGACACTGAAGCTTTCTTT.

The chain is built from TRBV4-3 and TRBJ2-3; 7 nucleotides align to TRBD1. The CDR3 loop spans 16 amino acids. Germline CDR1 LGHNA, CDR2 YSLEER. V lost 2 bases, J lost 2 bases, and 7 bases stayed unmatched. In nucleotides, the CDR3 is TGCGCCAGCAGCCAACGGCGACAGGGTGCCACAGATACGCAGTATTTT. The encoded protein is CASSQRRQGATDTQYF.

In the case of this clone: Other DNA variants within this sample encode the same CDR3. The V and J genes are TRBV3-1 (or the pseudogene TRBV3-2) and TRBJ2-7, with 9 bases identical to TRBD2. This CDR3 is built from 13 residues. The germline V gene encodes CDR1 LGHDT and CDR2 YNNKEL (reference sequence). With V trimmed by 1 base and J by 9 bases, 4 bases remained unmatched. The CDR3 nucleotides are TGTGCCAGCAGCCAAGGCACTAGCGGGTCGCAGTACTTC. It encodes CASSQGTSGSQYF.

The chain couples TRBV28 to TRBJ2-1, with TRBD2 identical over 9 bases. Losses at the gene ends were 7 bases for V and 8 bases for J; bases not matched to a gene: 15. Germline lookup yields CDR1 MDHEN and CDR2 SYDVKM. This CDR3 region has 16 residues. Here the CDR3 DNA reads TGTGCCAGCACCGAATCGTTAGCGGGAGTAGGGGATGAGCAGTTCTTC. Its protein product is CASTESLAGVGDEQFF.

The V call is TRBV13, the J call TRBJ1-1; a possible D gene is TRBD1 (5 bases). The CDR3 covers 16 residues. Germline V CDR1 and CDR2: PRHDT, FYEKMQ (reference sequence). The ends were cut back, 6 bases at V and 5 bases at J, with 22 bases in the middle. The CDR3 DNA reads as TGTGCCAGCAGTTATTACCAGGGATGGATTGGGACTGAAGCTTTCTTT. Translation gives CASSYYQGWIGTEAFF.

This clone turned up a few times. The chain links TRBV6-5 to TRBJ2-7; TRBD1 might be the D (5 bases). The germline gives CDR1 MNHEY, CDR2 SVGAGI. CDR3 size: 15 residues. Trimming left V 4 bases short and J 1 base short, with 14 bases between. In DNA form, the CDR3 reads TGTGCCAGCAGTTTAACAGGCGCACCTTCCTACGAGCAGTACTTC. Translating gives CASSLTGAPSYEQYF.

The DNA for the CDR3 is TGTGCCAGCACTGACTCCGGACTAGTCGGCAATGAGCAGTTCTTC. Translated: CASTDSGLVGNEQFF. This chain joins TRBV2 and TRBJ2-1; 7 bases map to TRBD2. Germline values: CDR1 SNHLY, CDR2 FYNNEI. V was clipped by 7 bases and J by 6 bases; unmatched bases: 12. The length of the CDR3 is 15 residues.

This clone was counted a single time. CDR3 protein: CASRLAGADTQYF. CDR3 sequence (DNA): TGTGCCAGCAGACTAGCGGGGGCAGATACGCAGTATTTT. The chain uses TRBV7-8 and TRBJ2-3; TRBD2 agrees at 11 bases. Germline trimming cut 6 bases from V and 4 bases from J; bases unmatched to any gene: 0. From germline, CDR1 is SGHVS and CDR2 FQNEAQ. This CDR3 comprises 13 residues.

The chain has TRBV7-3 and TRBJ1-1; 9 bases agree with TRBD1. The CDR3 extends over 13 amino acids. Germline CDR1 SGHTA, CDR2 FQGTGA. J was trimmed by 4 bases and V by 5 bases; bases with no gene match: 2. In DNA, the CDR3 is TGTGCCAGCAGCGTGACAGGGGGCACTGAAGCTTTCTTT. Its translation is CASSVTGGTEAFF.

The chain employs TRBV9 and TRBJ2-3; TRBD2 might be the D (6 bases). The CDR3 spans 15 residues. With 3 bases removed from V and 7 bases from J, the gap between germline ends came to 18 bases. The V gene's germline CDR1 is SGDLS and CDR2 YYNGEE. The CDR3 spells CASSAGPLGLNTQYF. The CDR3 nucleotides read TGTGCCAGCAGCGCCGGGCCCCTTGGACTAAATACGCAGTATTTT.

Points on this clone: The junction departs from germline at one end; a sequencing error may be responsible. V usage is TRBV9 and J usage is TRBJ1-3; 8 positions match TRBD1. Germline CDR1 SGDLS, CDR2 YYNGEE. This CDR3 contains 15 residues. The CDR3 spells CASSVTGAAQPPFIF. The CDR3 DNA sequence: TGTGCCAGCAGCGTGACAGGGGCCGCACAACCCCCGTTCATTTTT.

This clone was recorded once. This chain connects TRBV7-2 to TRBJ1-1, with 8 bases matching TRBD1. Germline lookup yields CDR1 SGHTA and CDR2 FQGNSA. There are 14 residues in the CDR3. V shed 5 bases, J shed 3 bases, and the junction held 5 bases outside the gene matches. As DNA, the CDR3 is TGTGCCAGCAGCACACAGGGGGGATACACTGAAGCTTTCTTT. As protein: CASSTQGGYTEAFF.

This chain connects TRBV27 to TRBJ1-2; TRBD1 aligns across 7 bases. Trimming at V came to 6 bases and at J to 8 bases, leaving 15 bases not matched to a gene. Germline V lookup: CDR1 MNHEY, CDR2 SMNVEV (reference sequence). This CDR3 has 15 residues. DNA for the CDR3: TGTGCCAGCAGACCGGCACTGGGGACAGCGCACGGCTACACCTTC. Translated: CASRPALGTAHGYTF.